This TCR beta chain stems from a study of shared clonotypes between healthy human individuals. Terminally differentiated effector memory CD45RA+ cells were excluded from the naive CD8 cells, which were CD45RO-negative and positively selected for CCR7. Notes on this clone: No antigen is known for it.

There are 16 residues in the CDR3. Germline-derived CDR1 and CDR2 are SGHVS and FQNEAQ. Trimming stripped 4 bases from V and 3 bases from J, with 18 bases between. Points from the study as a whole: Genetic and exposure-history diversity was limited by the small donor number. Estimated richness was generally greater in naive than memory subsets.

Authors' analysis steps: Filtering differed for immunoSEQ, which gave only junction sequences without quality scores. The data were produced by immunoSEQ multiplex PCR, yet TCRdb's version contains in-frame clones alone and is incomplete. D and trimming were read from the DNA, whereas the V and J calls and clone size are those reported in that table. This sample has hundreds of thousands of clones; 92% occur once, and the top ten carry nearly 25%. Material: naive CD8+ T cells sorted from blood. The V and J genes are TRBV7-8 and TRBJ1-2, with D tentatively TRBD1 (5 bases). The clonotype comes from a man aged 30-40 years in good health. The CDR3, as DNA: TGTGCCAGCAGCTCATCCTCCAAGGGGAGGGACTATGGCTACACCTTC. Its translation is CASSSSSKGRDYGYTF.